This TCR beta chain was retrieved from a study of blood T cell repertoires in COVID-19 (dated by TCRdb to 2019 to 2021). Turning to the overall study: The collaborator samples originated in the United States, Italy and Spain and spanned the acute and convalescent phases of COVID-19. The prospective study material was composed of cDNA or gDNA derived from T cells, B-cell-depleted T cells, or PBMCs. Where HLA class I and class II types were available, the types were taken from metadata supplied by the sample provider, not from assay-based typing. The samples were drawn from two sources: the first 160 participants of the ongoing ImmuneRACE study, and 1,200 or so subjects contributed by 6 global collaborators. Subjects who had been exposed to COVID-19, were actively infected with it, or had recovered from it provided the deeply sampled blood TCRbeta repertoires that made up the dataset. The repertoires were released in a freely available public database intended as a resource for research on the immune response to SARS-CoV-2. Sample metadata almost always included a de-identified subject ID, COVID-19 status, age in years and sex.

TCRbeta CDR3 regions were amplified from genomic DNA using the immunoSEQ Assay, a bias-controlled multiplex PCR. The source study handled its data this way. The number of nucleated cells in each sample was estimated by amplification of reference gene primers within the assay. Sequence reads were collapsed and filtered to measure the absolute abundance of every unique TCRbeta CDR3 rearrangement. For each sample, productive Simpson clonality was calculated as the square root of Simpson's diversity index over productive rearrangements. TCRdb took over this immuneACCESS table, retaining in-frame rearrangements with V and J assigned. Such tables are incomplete; in checked studies, under half of the missing clones stem from an unresolved V gene, and the remainder is unexplained. The D gene and trimming were derived from the DNA, and the V and J assignments and clone size from that table. This sample holds about 300,000 clones; 85% were observed only once. The top ten constitute approximately 1.9% of the sample.

Comment on this clone: Its antigen specificity is not known. No base quality values were provided; no much bigger clone lies one nucleotide off.

Participants in the prospective study were enrolled through a virtual design, were aged 18 to 89 years, and lived in about two dozen United States geographic areas. In the prospective study, participants were assigned to cohorts based on the clinical history participants reported in a screening survey and a study questionnaire. Exposed participants had been in contact with someone with a PCR-confirmed or clinician-diagnosed COVID-19 case within 2 weeks of study entry. In the prospective study, whole blood, serum and a nasopharyngeal or oropharyngeal swab were collected from each participant by mobile phlebotomists. Over a roughly 2-month period, participants in the prospective study had the option of providing additional blood draws and questionnaires. Before DNA extraction, blood samples from the prospective study were shipped at room temperature or frozen. Paper-wide results and their limitations: How much clinical and demographic metadata was included differed by source and by participant, and the metadata was provided uncurated.

The sequence was collected from a woman in her twenties or thirties who had been exposed to COVID-19. Sequences were obtained from PBMCs or T cells enriched from blood (not recorded which).

The DNA sequence is given as TGTGCCAGCAGTTTGGCAGGGTCTGGAAACACCATATATTTT. Translated, it gives CASSLAGSGNTIYF. The chain employs TRBV27 and TRBJ1-3; TRBD1 is perhaps the D gene, given 5 matching bases. The CDR3 numbers 14 residues from cysteine through phenylalanine. Only the CDR3 portion is preserved as DNA: 42 bases, with reading frame beginning at the first base. Between the V and J ends, shortened by 3 bases and 1 base respectively, the junction contains 7 bases. The germline V gene encodes CDR1 MNHEY and CDR2 SMNVEV (reference sequence).